The 27 T cell receptor beta chains presented below share a single source sample, sequenced in a study of cytomegalovirus exposure and HLA in healthy donors listed by TCRdb under 2017. Library construction relied on the immunoSEQ multiplex PCR assay. A mixture of 60 forward primers for TCR Vbeta segments and 13 reverse primers for TCR Jbeta segments was used in the multiplex PCR. What TCRdb holds here is the immuneACCESS table cut down to in-frame rearrangements. Part of the clones is not present; checked against another copy, under half of the missing clones reflect an unresolved V gene, and the others are unexplained. The sample table shows 90,000 to 100,000 clones, and approximately 72% are seen once. The top ten hold 6.5% to 9% of the sample. Sequenced material: PBMCs. These receptors all come from a man in his forties in good health and CMV-seropositive.

CDR3 amino acids: CARPRGRSNTDTQYF. For the CDR3, the DNA is TGTGCCAGACCCAGGGGTAGGTCTAACACAGATACGCAGTATTTT. The chain uses TRBV6-5 and TRBJ2-3, with a tentative D call TRBD1 (6 bases). The ends were cut back, 9 bases at V and 2 bases at J, with 18 bases in the middle. This CDR3 has 15 residues. Germline lookup yields CDR1 MNHEY and CDR2 SVGAGI.

The chain joins TRBV25-1 to TRBJ2-7, with D possibly being TRBD2 (6 bases). This CDR3 comprises 14 residues. Germline V gives CDR1 MGHDK, CDR2 SYGVNS. The V and J ends lost 3 bases and 6 bases respectively, with 15 bases between them. The CDR3 DNA reads as TGTGCCAGCAGTGAGGAGGGGCCGGTCTCCGAGCAGTACTTC. Its translation: CASSEEGPVSEQYF.

The chain is built from TRBV5-1 and TRBJ2-5; D is unclear. Looked up from germline, CDR1 is SGHRS and CDR2 is YFSETQ. V was trimmed by 0 bases and J by 5 bases, leaving 14 bases between them. CDR3 length equals 15 residues. CDR3 nucleotide sequence: TGCGCCAGCAGCTTGGGGATCGAGAGCAGGGAGACCCAGTACTTC. As protein: CASSLGIESRETQYF.

This chain joins TRBV19 and TRBJ1-1, with 7 bases fitting TRBD1. The V segment lost 5 bases and the J segment 2 bases; nucleotides outside the gene matches: 8. The germline CDR1 and CDR2 sequences are LNHDA and SQIVND (reference sequence). The CDR3 sequence is 15 residues long. The CDR3 is CASSPRGQLNTEAFF. The CDR3 region has the DNA TGTGCCAGTAGTCCCCGGGGACAGCTAAACACTGAAGCTTTCTTT.

CDR3 sequence (DNA): TGTGCCAGCAGGTCGACAGGGAAGGGGACTGAAGCTTTCTTT. Translated, it gives CASRSTGKGTEAFF. This sequence joins TRBV6-1 and TRBJ1-1; 7 nucleotides match TRBD1. The germline gives CDR1 MNHNS, CDR2 SASEGT. CDR3 length equals 14 residues. The ends lost 6 bases at V and 5 bases at J; junction bases unmatched: 9.

The chain combines TRBV10-1 with TRBJ2-5; no clear D. The CDR3 has 13 residues. Germline V gives CDR1 WNHNN, CDR2 SYGVQD (reference sequence). Trimming shortened V by 6 bases and J by 5 bases, and 13 bases separated the two germline ends. The chain's CDR3 is CASSSGPMETQYF. CDR3 DNA: TGCGCCAGCAGCTCGGGTCCGATGGAGACCCAGTACTTC.

The CDR3, as DNA: TGTGCCAGCAGCCCCGGGTCGGACACTGAAGCTTTCTTT. Translated, it gives CASSPGSDTEAFF. This chain links TRBV7-3 with TRBJ1-1; D remains unclear. CDR3 length equals 13 residues. CDR1 is SGHTA and CDR2 is FQGTGA in the germline V gene. Deletions cut 5 bases from V and 3 bases from J, with 10 bases between.

The chain has TRBV4-1 and TRBJ2-3, with 13 nucleotides matching TRBD2. The CDR3 has 17 residues. Trimming removed 1 base from V and 5 bases from J; junction bases left unmatched: 6. The germline V gene encodes CDR1 MGHRA and CDR2 YSYEKL. In DNA form, the CDR3 reads TGCGCCAGCAGCCAAGTCCGAGGGACTAGCGGGGTAGATACGCAGTATTTT. It codes for CASSQVRGTSGVDTQYF.

The chain uses TRBV9 and TRBJ1-4; tentatively, D is TRBD1 (5 bases). The germline V and J ends were trimmed by 4 bases and 5 bases, with 18 bases remaining between them. This CDR3 has 16 amino acids. Germline V gene data show CDR1 as SGDLS and CDR2 as YYNGEE. CDR3 sequence: CASSPNPGWGNEKLFF. CDR3 bases: TGTGCCAGCAGCCCTAACCCAGGGTGGGGCAATGAAAAACTGTTTTTT.

This clone has just one count. This chain uses TRBV7-9 with TRBJ1-1, with 7 positions matching TRBD1. Germline-derived CDR1 and CDR2 are SEHNR and FQNEAQ (reference sequence). The J segment lost 8 bases and the V segment lost 5 bases, leaving 8 bases of the junction unmatched. This CDR3 contains 13 residues. The CDR3 bases are TGTGCCAGCAGCCTTGTAGGGGGCGGAGAAGCTTTCTTT. This codes for CASSLVGGGEAFF.

This clone was seen a handful of times. Its ends do not fully match the called genes, so a read error is possible. The chain couples TRBV7-7 to TRBJ2-3; D call uncertain. Germline CDR1 reads SSHAT; CDR2 reads FNYEAQ (reference sequence). This CDR3 spans 17 amino acids. The CDR3 DNA reads TGTGCTAGCAGCCCGTTGGCTCGCAGTGCTAGCACAGATACGCAGTATTTT. It is translated as CASSPLARSASTDTQYF.

The chain links TRBV5-5 to TRBJ1-5, with TRBD1 matching over 7 bases. CDR3 length equals 14 residues. Trimming cost V 2 bases and J 7 bases; bases outside gene matches: 6. Germline-derived CDR1 and CDR2 are SGHKS and YYEKEE (reference sequence). The CDR3 DNA reads as TGTGCCAGCAGCTTCACAGGGGCAGGACAGCCCCAGCATTTT. Its protein is CASSFTGAGQPQHF. The full variable domain, with the rest looked up from reference TRBV5-5 and TRBJ1-5, is DAGVTQSPTHLIKTRGQQVTLRCSPISGHKSVSWYQQVLGQGPQFIFQYYEKEERGRGNFPDRFSARQFPNYSSELNVNALLLGDSALYLCASSFTGAGQPQHFGDGTRLSIL.

The chain has TRBV29-1 and TRBJ2-5; no definite D call. The DNA end is more similar to TRBJ2-7, so the J call may be wrong. Germline values: CDR1 SQVTM, CDR2 ANQGSEA. The CDR3 extends over 13 amino acids. CDR3 loop: CSVELSPRSEQYF. The CDR3, as DNA: TGCAGCGTCGAGCTCTCCCCACGATCCGAGCAGTACTTC.

In this sample, this clone turned up once. The chain is built from TRBV11-3 and TRBJ2-1, with D tentatively TRBD2 (5 bases). Germline V gene data show CDR1 as SGHNT and CDR2 as YENEEA. V gave up 0 bases and J gave up 9 bases, with 9 bases separating them. The CDR3 loop spans 13 amino acids. The DNA of the CDR3 is TGTGCCAGCAGCTTAGATCGGAGCGGTGAGCAGTTCTTC. It translates to CASSLDRSGEQFF.

The chain recombines TRBV19 with TRBJ2-2; 12 nucleotides line up with TRBD2. Germline assignment: CDR1 LNHDA and CDR2 SQIVND (reference sequence). Losses at the gene ends were 5 bases for V and 6 bases for J; bases not matched to a gene: 10. This CDR3 comprises 17 residues. The CDR3 DNA reads as TGTGCCAGTAGTCCCAACCGACTAGCGGGAGTTGCCGGGGAGCTGTTTTTT. Amino acid sequence: CASSPNRLAGVAGELFF.

This clone was seen at least ten times. V usage is TRBV7-9 and J usage is TRBJ1-1; D is undetermined. This CDR3 spans 12 amino acids. Germline loops: CDR1 SEHNR, CDR2 FQNEAQ (reference sequence). V was pared by 5 bases and J by 6 bases, with 10 bases between. This CDR3 is CASSHQSPEAFF. The CDR3 DNA sequence: TGTGCCAGCAGCCACCAGTCCCCTGAAGCTTTCTTT.

The chain uses TRBV7-9 and TRBJ2-5, with 11 nucleotides matching TRBD2. The CDR3 sequence is 15 residues long. Per the germline V gene, CDR1 is SEHNR and CDR2 is FQNEAQ (reference sequence). The V segment lost 3 bases and the J segment 0 bases; nucleotides outside the gene matches: 0. CDR3 residues: CASSLGLADQETQYF. CDR3 nucleotide sequence: TGTGCCAGCAGCTTGGGACTAGCGGACCAAGAGACCCAGTACTTC.

V usage is TRBV5-1 and J usage is TRBJ2-5, with a weak D call TRBD1 (6 bases). This CDR3 region has 12 residues. Germline CDR1 reads SGHRS; CDR2 reads YFSETQ. Trimming cost V 5 bases and J 5 bases, with 10 bases left between them. CDR3 protein: CASRTGTETQYF. The DNA for the CDR3 is TGCGCCAGCAGAACAGGGACGGAGACCCAGTACTTC.

CDR3: CASSPRRTGELFF. The CDR3 DNA follows: TGTGCCAGCAGCCCCCGCAGGACCGGGGAGCTGTTTTTT. The chain employs TRBV9 and TRBJ2-2, with D unclear. Trimming removed 4 bases at V and 5 bases at J, with 9 bases between. Per the germline V gene, CDR1 is SGDLS and CDR2 is YYNGEE. The CDR3 is 13 residues long.

By share, this clone counts as medium-sized (0.01 to 0.1%). The chain joins TRBV11-2 to TRBJ2-7; TRBD2 matches 13 bases. The V segment lost 5 bases and the J segment 2 bases; nucleotides outside the gene matches: 3. The CDR3 is 15 amino acids. Germline loops: CDR1 SGHAT, CDR2 FQNNGV. The CDR3 bases are TGTGCCAGCAGCATGGGACTAGCGGGGCCCTACGAGCAGTACTTC. This sequence encodes CASSMGLAGPYEQYF. Full variable domain (outside the CDR3, taken from reference TRBV11-2 and TRBJ2-7): EAGVAQSPRYKIIEKRQSVAFWCNPISGHATLYWYQQILGQGPKLLIQFQNNGVVDDSQLPKDRFSAERLKGVDSTLKIQPAKLEDSAVYLCASSMGLAGPYEQYFGPGTRLTVT.

This chain uses TRBV7-9 with TRBJ1-6, with 11 bases matching TRBD1. Germline CDR1 and CDR2: SEHNR and FQNEAQ (reference sequence). V was pared by 5 bases and J by 7 bases, with 16 bases of the junction left unmatched. This CDR3 spans 19 amino acids. CDR3: CASSRTGGGRLSTNSPLHF. The CDR3 DNA reads as TGTGCCAGCAGCCGGACAGGGGGCGGCCGCCTATCAACCAATTCACCCCTCCACTTT.

This rearrangement joins TRBV27 to TRBJ2-7, with a tentative D call TRBD1 (5 bases). Trimming removed 2 bases from V and 3 bases from J, with 14 bases in between. The germline V gene has CDR1 MNHEY and CDR2 SMNVEV (reference sequence). The CDR3 loop spans 15 amino acids. CDR3 DNA sequence: TGTGCCAGCAGTTTAAATGGCGACAGAGACTACGAGCAGTACTTC. It codes for CASSLNGDRDYEQYF.

V is TRBV7-9 and J is TRBJ1-2; 9 bases fit TRBD1. CDR3 length: 15 amino acids. CDR1 is SEHNR, CDR2 FQNEAQ, per germline (reference sequence). Unmatched junction bases numbered 12, after V lost 5 bases and J lost 8 bases. In nucleotides, the CDR3 is TGTGCCAGCAGCCCAGATGGGACAGGGTGGCAAGGCTACACCTTC. This translates into CASSPDGTGWQGYTF.

The chain uses TRBV11-2 and TRBJ1-1; 9 positions match TRBD1. Germline trimming cut 5 bases from V and 10 bases from J; bases unmatched to any gene: 8. Germline lookup yields CDR1 SGHAT and CDR2 FQNNGV. The CDR3 is made up of 13 amino acids. CDR3 region: CASSHPQGARAFF. The CDR3 DNA follows: TGTGCCAGCAGCCACCCACAGGGGGCAAGAGCTTTCTTT.

The V and J genes are TRBV6-6 and TRBJ1-1; D unclear. Trimming took off 6 bases at V and 3 bases at J, with 14 bases between the two ends. CDR3 size: 14 residues. CDR1 is MNHNY, CDR2 SVGAGI, per germline (reference sequence). The CDR3 DNA is TGTGCCAGCAGGGGAGGAGGGTTTTACACTGAAGCTTTCTTT. This translates into CASRGGGFYTEAFF.

The DNA for the CDR3 is TGTGCCAGCCAAGCGGGAGGGCCCTACAATGAGCAGTTCTTC. It translates to CASQAGGPYNEQFF. V gene TRBV11-2 combines with J gene TRBJ2-1; 10 nucleotides agree with TRBD2. V lost 8 bases, J lost 2 bases, and 3 bases stayed unmatched. Germline loops: CDR1 SGHAT, CDR2 FQNNGV. CDR3 size: 14 residues. The full variable domain, rest sourced from reference TRBV11-2 and TRBJ2-1, is EAGVAQSPRYKIIEKRQSVAFWCNPISGHATLYWYQQILGQGPKLLIQFQNNGVVDDSQLPKDRFSAERLKGVDSTLKIQPAKLEDSAVYLCASQAGGPYNEQFFGPGTRLTVL.

This clone was recorded a few times. The chain links TRBV19 to TRBJ1-1, with 8 bases that match TRBD1. The CDR3 has 14 residues. Germline V lookup: CDR1 LNHDA, CDR2 SQIVND (reference sequence). Trimming took 6 bases from V and 1 from J; bases not matched to a gene: 4. CDR3 loop: CASRFGQGNTEAFF. The CDR3 DNA reads as TGTGCCAGTAGATTTGGACAGGGGAACACTGAAGCTTTCTTT.